This T cell receptor (beta chain) was retrieved from a study of cytomegalovirus exposure and HLA in healthy donors. This CDR3 has 15 residues. V trimming: 2 bases; J trimming: 0 bases; junction bases outside the gene matches: 3. Germline CDR1 is LGHNA and CDR2 is YNFKEQ. PCR amplification relied on 60 Vbeta primers (plus 13 Jbeta primers). Assay used: immunoSEQ multiplex PCR; TCRdb lists only in-frame clones, some missing. The table includes tens of thousands of clones, 70% to 85% detected once. The chain has TRBV4-2 and TRBJ2-7; 8 bases align to TRBD2. Input material: PBMCs. This receptor was obtained from a woman in her thirties or forties in good health and CMV-seropositive. CDR3: CASSQTSGSSYEQYF. In DNA form, the CDR3 reads TGTGCCAGCAGCCAAACTAGCGGTAGCTCCTACGAGCAGTACTTC.